The 32 T cell receptor beta chains presented below share a single source sample, sequenced in a study of blood T cell repertoires in COVID-19. The table came from immunoSEQ multiplex PCR; TCRdb's copy has only in-frame clones and leaves some out. Of roughly 120,000 clones in the sample, just over 90% were seen once. The sample was peripheral blood. Receptor source: a human donor with active COVID-19. The donor label of this sample is uncertain.

The rearrangement uses TRBV5-1 and TRBJ1-3; no clear D. The germline gives CDR1 SGHRS, CDR2 YFSETQ. This CDR3 spans 15 amino acids. Trimming took 3 bases from V and 4 from J, leaving 14 bases between them. CDR3 nucleotide sequence: TGCGCCAGCAGCTCGGAGGGTTTATCCGGAAACACCATATATTTT. This translates into CASSSEGLSGNTIYF.

The gene calls are TRBV7-2 and TRBJ1-5; 10 bases are shared with TRBD1. Germline CDR1 is SGHTA and CDR2 is FQGNSA. The CDR3 has 15 amino acids. The V gene end was trimmed by 1 base and the J gene end by 4 bases; junction bases not matched to a gene: 1. The CDR3 loop reads CASSLGQGANQPQHF. As DNA, the CDR3 is TGTGCCAGCAGCTTAGGACAGGGGGCGAATCAGCCCCAGCATTTT. The full variable domain, completed using reference TRBV7-2 and TRBJ1-5, is GAGVSQSPSNKVTEKGKDVELRCDPISGHTALYWYRQSLGQGLEFLIYFQGNSAPDKSGLPSDRFSAERTGGSVSTLTIQRTQQEDSAVYLCASSLGQGANQPQHFGDGTRLSIL.

The gene calls are TRBV5-1 and TRBJ2-2; D unclear. From germline, CDR1 is SGHRS and CDR2 YFSETQ. The CDR3 spans 13 residues. Trimming pared 0 bases from V and 4 bases from J, leaving 4 bases between. This CDR3 reads CASSLGRTGELFF. The CDR3 DNA reads as TGCGCCAGCAGCTTGGGTCGCACCGGGGAGCTGTTTTTT.

The rearrangement joins TRBV5-1 to TRBJ1-1; 11 bases agree with TRBD1. V gave up 3 bases and J gave up 7 bases; unmatched junction bases: 5. This CDR3 spans 14 amino acids. Germline V gene sequence: CDR1 SGHRS, CDR2 YFSETQ. CDR3 in DNA: TGCGCCAGCAGCTCCGGACAGGGGGCCTTTGAAGCTTTCTTT. Translated, it gives CASSSGQGAFEAFF.

The sample holds one count of this clone. The chain carries TRBV3-1 (or the pseudogene TRBV3-2) and TRBJ1-1, with D tentatively TRBD1 (6 bases). The length of the CDR3 is 14 residues. Per germline, CDR1 LGHDT and CDR2 YNNKEL (reference sequence). V was trimmed by 1 base and J by 4 bases, leaving 10 bases between them. The chain's CDR3 is CASSQGTVSTEAFF. Written as DNA, the CDR3 is TGTGCCAGCAGCCAAGGGACAGTCTCCACTGAAGCTTTCTTT.

This chain uses TRBV11-2 with TRBJ1-5; the D is unclear. The germline V and J ends were trimmed by 1 base and 2 bases, with 9 bases remaining between them. The CDR3 runs to 15 residues. Germline-derived CDR1 and CDR2 are SGHAT and FQNNGV. The CDR3 DNA reads as TGTGCCAGCAGCTTAGGAGTATTTGGCAATCAGCCCCAGCATTTT. As protein: CASSLGVFGNQPQHF.

The chain is built from TRBV5-4 and TRBJ1-2; D might be TRBD1 (6 bases). V lost 4 bases and J lost 3, with 16 bases in between. CDR3 size: 15 residues. Germline CDR1 and CDR2: SGHNT and YYREEE (reference sequence). The CDR3 DNA reads TGTGCCAGCAGCCCCCGACAGGAGAACGACTATGGCTACACCTTC. It encodes CASSPRQENDYGYTF. The full variable domain, with the rest looked up from reference TRBV5-4 and TRBJ1-2, is ETGVTQSPTHLIKTRGQQVTLRCSSQSGHNTVSWYQQALGQGPQFIFQYYREEENGRGNFPPRFSGLQFPNYSSELNVNALELDDSALYLCASSPRQENDYGYTFGSGTRLTVV.

This sequence joins TRBV4-3 and TRBJ2-1; the match to TRBD2 covers 11 bases. From germline, CDR1 is LGHNA and CDR2 YSLEER. The V and J ends lost 5 bases and 2 bases, in that order; junction bases with no gene match: 14. This CDR3 has 19 amino acids. CDR3 in amino acids: CASSVRLAGGGFPYNEQFF. CDR3 nucleotides: TGCGCCAGCAGCGTCAGGCTAGCGGGGGGTGGTTTTCCCTACAATGAGCAGTTCTTC.

The chain links TRBV5-1 to TRBJ2-3, with D tentatively TRBD1 (5 bases). Trimming took 6 bases from V and 4 from J, leaving 15 bases between them. Germline assignment: CDR1 SGHRS and CDR2 YFSETQ. This CDR3 spans 14 amino acids. In DNA, the CDR3 is TGCGCCAGCACTCAAAACCAGGGCGCAGATACGCAGTATTTT. As protein: CASTQNQGADTQYF.

Only one count was recorded for this clone. This chain links TRBV6-6 with TRBJ2-7; TRBD1 matches 12 bases. Trimming took 6 bases from V and 5 from J; bases not matched to a gene: 11. Germline CDR1 and CDR2: MNHNY and SVGAGI (reference sequence). The CDR3 is made up of 16 amino acids. CDR3 sequence: CASSSIRDRGPNEQYF. CDR3 bases: TGTGCCAGCAGCTCGATCCGGGACAGGGGGCCTAACGAGCAGTACTTC.

V usage is TRBV5-1 and J usage is TRBJ2-1, with D possibly matching TRBD1 (5 bases). The V end was cut by 0 bases, the J end by 0 bases, with 10 bases between. This CDR3 has 16 amino acids. Per germline, CDR1 SGHRS and CDR2 YFSETQ. For the CDR3, the DNA is TGCGCCAGCAGCTTGGGACAGCTTTACTCCTACAATGAGCAGTTCTTC. Translated: CASSLGQLYSYNEQFF.

The CDR3 bases are TGTGCCAGCAGCTTAGTGGGTACAGGGAGGGCCTACGAGCAGTACTTC. This translates into CASSLVGTGRAYEQYF. This chain connects TRBV7-8 to TRBJ2-7; D may be TRBD2 (7 bases). This CDR3 is built from 16 residues. Trimming pared 1 base from V and 2 bases from J, leaving 15 bases between. Per germline, CDR1 SGHVS and CDR2 FQNEAQ.

This CDR3 reads CASSKGEGSSGNTIYF. Here the CDR3 DNA reads TGTGCCAGCAGCAAAGGGGAAGGGAGCTCTGGAAACACCATATATTTT. The chain links TRBV21-1 to TRBJ1-3. TRBV21-1 is an annotated pseudogene. This CDR3 contains 16 residues.

The rearrangement uses TRBV19 and TRBJ1-5; D is ambiguous. The length of the CDR3 is 15 residues. Trimming shortened V by 6 bases and J by 4 bases, and 16 bases separated the two germline ends. Germline V gene sequence: CDR1 LNHDA, CDR2 SQIVND (reference sequence). CDR3 DNA sequence: TGTGCCAGTAGCACAAAGGAGATCCCGAATCAGCCCCAGCATTTT. It is translated as CASSTKEIPNQPQHF.

This chain uses TRBV4-3 with TRBJ2-2, with D possibly TRBD2 on 6 matching bases. From germline, CDR1 is LGHNA and CDR2 YSLEER. Trimming took 2 bases from V and 6 from J, leaving 22 bases between them. This CDR3 is built from 18 residues. The chain's CDR3 is CASSQRGGQGTYPGELFF. The CDR3 region has the DNA TGCGCCAGCAGCCAAAGAGGAGGGCAGGGTACTTACCCCGGGGAGCTGTTTTTT.

J is TRBJ1-2 and V is TRBV11-2; possibly TRBD1 for D (6 bases). The V end was cut by 4 bases, the J end by 5 bases, with 14 bases between. The germline V gene has CDR1 SGHAT and CDR2 FQNNGV. CDR3 length: 14 amino acids. The CDR3 spells CASSWGPYLYGYTF. In DNA, the CDR3 is TGTGCCAGCAGCTGGGGGCCTTATTTATATGGCTACACCTTC. The full variable domain, its missing parts supplied by reference TRBV11-2 and TRBJ1-2, is EAGVAQSPRYKIIEKRQSVAFWCNPISGHATLYWYQQILGQGPKLLIQFQNNGVVDDSQLPKDRFSAERLKGVDSTLKIQPAKLEDSAVYLCASSWGPYLYGYTFGSGTRLTVV.

This clone was seen more than once but under ten times. The chain links TRBV12-5 to TRBJ1-1; 9 bases map to TRBD1. J lost 1 base, V lost 0 bases, and 6 bases had no gene match. This CDR3 region has 17 residues. Germline-derived CDR1 and CDR2 are LGHNT and FRNRAP. CDR3 in amino acids: CASGLVLEDRGNTEAFF. CDR3 DNA sequence: TGTGCTAGTGGTTTGGTACTTGAGGACAGGGGGAACACTGAAGCTTTCTTT.

The table lists this clone with a few counts. The rearrangement links TRBV25-1 to TRBJ2-7; 9 nucleotides agree with TRBD1. Unmatched junction bases numbered 5, after V lost 6 bases and J lost 5 bases. Germline loops: CDR1 MGHDK, CDR2 SYGVNS. This CDR3 contains 13 residues. This CDR3 is CASRQGARDEQYF. DNA for the CDR3: TGTGCCAGCAGACAGGGGGCGAGAGACGAGCAGTACTTC.

The rearrangement links TRBV6-5 to TRBJ1-6, with TRBD1 matching 11 bases. The trim removed 5 bases at V and 9 bases at J, leaving 6 bases unmatched. The CDR3 runs 15 residues. Germline CDR1 reads MNHEY; CDR2 reads SVGAGI. In nucleotides, the CDR3 is TGTGCCAGCAGTATAGGACAGGGGGCGGCTTCACCCCTCCACTTT. Translating gives CASSIGQGAASPLHF.

The V and J genes are TRBV27 and TRBJ2-7; 12 nucleotides align to TRBD2. Germline-derived CDR1 and CDR2 are MNHEY and SMNVEV (reference sequence). The junction had 2 bases not matched to a gene; V was cut back by 6 bases and J by 2 bases. The CDR3 sequence is 14 residues long. The CDR3 nucleotides are TGTGCCAGCAGACTAGCGGGGGGACCCTACGAGCAGTACTTC. It specifies CASRLAGGPYEQYF.

The V call is TRBV7-6, the J call TRBJ1-6; D not certain. This CDR3 comprises 15 residues. Germline V gives CDR1 SGHVS, CDR2 FNYEAQ. V was pared by 1 base and J by 6 bases, with 10 bases between. The CDR3 bases are TGTGCCAGCAGCTTAGAGGTGGGCTCTAATTCACCCCTCCACTTT. It yields the protein CASSLEVGSNSPLHF. Full variable domain (rest looked up from reference TRBV7-6 and TRBJ1-6): GAGVSQSPRYKVTKRGQDVALRCDPISGHVSLYWYRQALGQGPEFLTYFNYEAQQDKSGLPNDRFSAERPEGSISTLTIQRTEQRDSAMYRCASSLEVGSNSPLHFGNGTRLTVT.

The chain combines TRBV27 with TRBJ2-5, with 7 bases fitting TRBD2. The germline V gene has CDR1 MNHEY and CDR2 SMNVEV (reference sequence). There are 14 residues in the CDR3. V lost 6 bases, J lost 4 bases, and 8 bases stayed unmatched. CDR3 protein: CASSRPGGGETQYF. The CDR3, as DNA: TGTGCCAGCAGCCGACCCGGCGGGGGAGAGACCCAGTACTTC.

This rearrangement joins TRBV7-9 to TRBJ1-3; 9 bases match TRBD1. Germline CDR1 and CDR2: SEHNR and FQNEAQ (reference sequence). This CDR3 has 14 residues. Trimming took 5 bases from V and 2 from J; bases not matched to a gene: 1. The CDR3 DNA reads as TGTGCCAGCAGCCGGACAGGGGCTGGAAACACCATATATTTT. Translating it yields CASSRTGAGNTIYF.

The V gene is TRBV28, the J gene TRBJ2-3, with 16 bases fitting TRBD2. Germline CDR1 MDHEN, CDR2 SYDVKM. This CDR3 has 18 residues. With V trimmed by 4 bases and J by 2 bases, 6 bases remained unmatched. CDR3 loop: CASSSTGLAGGHTDTQYF. As DNA, the CDR3 is TGTGCCAGCAGTTCCACGGGACTAGCGGGGGGGCACACAGATACGCAGTATTTT.

This clone was observed a single time. The chain carries TRBV19 and TRBJ1-1; D is undetermined. V was pared by 3 bases and J by 2 bases, with 10 bases between. CDR1 is LNHDA, CDR2 SQIVND, per germline (reference sequence). The length of the CDR3 is 14 residues. DNA of the CDR3: TGTGCCAGTAGTATTACCGGGATCAACACTGAAGCTTTCTTT. This gives the protein CASSITGINTEAFF.

As DNA, the CDR3 is TGTGCCAGCAGCGTAAGGAGGGATTCCTACAATGAGCAGTTCTTC. Translation: CASSVRRDSYNEQFF. J is TRBJ2-1 and V is TRBV9; TRBD2 might be the D (6 bases). Per germline, CDR1 SGDLS and CDR2 YYNGEE. The germline V and J ends were trimmed by 1 base and 1 base, with 9 bases remaining between them. The CDR3 length is 15 residues. The whole variable domain, filled in from reference TRBV9 and TRBJ2-1, reads DSGVTQTPKHLITATGQRVTLRCSPRSGDLSVYWYQQSLDQGLQFLIQYYNGEERAKGNILERFSAQQFPDLHSELNLSSLELGDSALYFCASSVRRDSYNEQFFGPGTRLTVL.

This clone was counted a single time. The chain recombines TRBV6-5 with TRBJ2-1; 7 bases match TRBD1. The CDR3 has 13 residues. Germline V gene lookup returns CDR1 MNHEY and CDR2 SVGAGI. The trim removed 4 bases at V and 5 bases at J, leaving 2 bases unmatched. For the CDR3, the DNA is TGTGCCAGCAGTTGGGGGACAGACAATGAGCAGTTCTTC. It is translated as CASSWGTDNEQFF.

V usage is TRBV7-8 and J usage is TRBJ2-7; tentatively, D is TRBD1 (7 bases). V lost 2 bases to trimming and J lost 1 base, with 12 bases between them. This CDR3 is built from 15 residues. Germline CDR1 and CDR2: SGHVS and FQNEAQ. The CDR3, as DNA: TGTGCCAGCAGCTTAATAGCAGGGGGGTCCTACGAGCAGTACTTC. Encoded protein: CASSLIAGGSYEQYF.

The J gene is TRBJ2-3, the V gene TRBV2; 10 bases map to TRBD2. The junction had 16 bases not matched to a gene; V was cut back by 8 bases and J by 5 bases. CDR3 length: 17 residues. Germline V gene lookup returns CDR1 SNHLY and CDR2 FYNNEI. This CDR3 reads CASPDPAERGGVDTQYF. CDR3 DNA sequence: TGTGCCAGCCCGGACCCCGCCGAGCGGGGGGGAGTAGATACGCAGTATTTT.

The V gene is TRBV19, the J gene TRBJ2-2, with 7 nucleotides matching TRBD1. V shed 7 bases and J 3 bases; nucleotides not matched to a gene: 5. Germline V gene sequence: CDR1 LNHDA, CDR2 SQIVND (reference sequence). This CDR3 comprises 14 residues. The CDR3 DNA sequence: TGTGCCAGTACCCGGACAGGTGACACCGGGGAGCTGTTTTTT. This codes for CASTRTGDTGELFF.

The chain employs TRBV25-1 and TRBJ1-2; TRBD1 matches at 7 bases. V shed 4 bases and J 0 bases; nucleotides not matched to a gene: 11. Germline CDR1 is MGHDK and CDR2 is SYGVNS. The CDR3 loop spans 17 amino acids. The CDR3 sequence is CASSGPGQTRSNYGYTF. For the CDR3, the DNA is TGTGCCAGCAGTGGTCCGGGACAGACAAGATCTAACTATGGCTACACCTTC.

Of note for this clone: A read error may produce the germline difference seen at one junction end. V is TRBV7-2 and J is TRBJ2-7; possible D gene TRBD2, 6 bases. The germline V gene has CDR1 SGHTA and CDR2 FQGNSA. The CDR3 totals 15 residues. The CDR3 DNA follows: TGTGCCAGCAGATTAGGAGGGAGAGCCTCCTACGAGCAGTACTTC. It yields the protein CASRLGGRASYEQYF.